This T cell receptor (beta chain) was captured in a study of cytotoxic CD8 clonotypes in ibrutinib-treated CLL (dated by TCRdb to about 2021). Turning to the overall study: The cohort included some 14 treatment-naive and about a dozen relapsed/refractory patients; 17 to 18 were IGHV unmutated. Response samples were taken after a median of roughly 12 months on treatment, ranging from about 6 to 40 months. Cryopreserved peripheral blood mononuclear cells were collected before treatment, at response, and at either disease progression or sustained remission. Longitudinal samples were obtainable from about 30% of the roughly 90 participants in the trial. On average, each sample yielded 250,000 to 300,000 productive templates and around 100,000 productive rearrangements. Responses were partial in roughly 24 patients and complete in 2; after median around 72 months follow-up, roughly 14 stayed in remission and roughly twelve progressed. Every sample from remission and from progressive disease was obtained while the patients were still on ibrutinib. Results and caveats for the whole study, not just this receptor: Baseline clonality exceeded that of age-matched healthy donors and correlated strongly with circulating CD8+ T-cell counts. Sampling times were not matched between patients in sustained remission and patients whose disease was progressing, and lymph node repertoires were not examined. Clonality rose at ibrutinib response, remained stable during sustained remission, and dropped back toward baseline at progression. Public clonotypes were found to be uncommon and were observed to contract or remain stable during treatment; the increase in clonality was shown to reflect expansion of private clonotypes at ibrutinib response.

Read against the paper, the sample's time point label means: about twelve months on ibrutinib. For TCR beta library preparation, about 2.1 micrograms of genomic DNA were extracted from the cryopreserved PBMCs. High-throughput TCR beta sequencing was performed on longitudinal blood samples from CLL patients receiving ibrutinib monotherapy. The patients were enrolled in a single-center, open-label phase 2 trial of ibrutinib monotherapy. Trimming at the junction amounts to 7 bases on V and 8 bases on J, and the germline ends lie 6 bases apart. CDR1 is given as SEHNR and CDR2 as FQNEAQ, both from the germline V gene (reference sequence). Its CDR3 holds 10 amino acids, cysteine through phenylalanine. The entry retains the CDR3 DNA only, 30 bases that are in frame from base 1. Turning to this clone: The clone's antigen remains unknown. One base away there is no much larger clone; base qualities are not given.

A MiSeq instrument was used for deep resolution sequencing, which targeted depths ranging from 1 in 1 million up to 1 in 200,000 T cells, with coverage averaging 10x for each clonotype. The immunoSEQ hsTCRB Kit was used to generate TCR beta libraries. In the paper's pipeline: ImmunoSEQ Data Assistant and ImmunoSEQ Analyzer were used for data analysis, and V, D and J genes were assigned according to IMGT definitions. Clonality, which ranges from 0 to 1, was calculated as one minus the normalized Shannon entropy of productive rearrangement frequencies. Only overrepresented clonotypes making up at least 0.05% of each patient's repertoire were included in the public clonotype analysis. About a dozen repertoires from age-matched healthy donors, obtained from immuneACCESS, served as clonality controls. Not all clones reach the TCRdb copy of this immuneACCESS table, which keeps in-frame sequences only. Checked studies attribute under half of the gap to unresolved V genes and leave the rest unexplained. V and J calls and clone size are as listed in that table; D and trimming were resolved from the DNA. This sample comprises about 160,000 clones, more than 75% of them detected only once. Roughly 2% of the sample belongs to the ten largest clones.

The chain is assembled from TRBV7-9 and TRBJ2-1; the D gene is not confidently resolved. This clonotype originated in a human donor with chronic lymphocytic leukemia. Sequenced here: PBMCs, sampled after 12 months of ibrutinib treatment. The CDR3 protein sequence reads: CASTRHEQFF. The bases are TGTGCCAGCACCCGTCATGAGCAGTTCTTC. The CDR3 plus the reference TRBV7-9 and TRBJ2-1 genes for the other parts give the full variable domain: DTGVSQNPRHKITKRGQNVTFRCDPISEHNRLYWYRQTLGQGPEFLTYFQNEAQLEKSRLLSDRFSAERPKGSFSTLEIQRTEQGDSAMYLCASTRHEQFFGPGTRLTVL.